These 32 T cell receptor beta chains were sequenced from one sample in a study of blood T cells in healthy people across ages. The use of a sample-barcoded 5' primer and a J-beta primer mix characterized a second PCR of roughly 6 to 11 cycles. TCRdb redid the calling of the 5' RACE reads with MiXCR, one entry per CDR3 protein. In the table there are about 1,600,000 distinct CDR3 sequences, around two fifths of which are singletons. Sequencing used blood. The receptor set was obtained from a young woman in good health.

This rearrangement joins TRBV7-2 to TRBJ2-3, with 8 bases aligning to TRBD2. The CDR3 extends over 14 amino acids. The ends lost 7 bases at V and 1 base at J; junction bases unmatched: 4. The germline CDR1 and CDR2 sequences are SGHTA and FQGNSA. The CDR3 DNA reads as TGTGCCAGCACCTGGCGGGGGGGCACAGATACGCAGTATTTT. Residues: CASTWRGGTDTQYF.

This chain joins TRBV20-1 and TRBJ2-2; TRBD2 matches at 7 bases. Germline loops: CDR1 DFQATT, CDR2 SNEGSKA (reference sequence). Trimming removed 3 bases from V and 4 bases from J; junction bases left unmatched: 11. This CDR3 contains 16 residues. Written as DNA, the CDR3 is TGCAGTGCTAGGAAGACTAGCCAAAAACTCACCGGGGAGCTGTTTTTT. The encoded protein is CSARKTSQKLTGELFF.

The J gene is TRBJ1-5, the V gene TRBV7-6, with D tentatively TRBD1 (6 bases). V was pared by 3 bases and J by 4 bases, with 22 bases between. CDR3 length: 18 residues. Germline V gene sequence: CDR1 SGHVS, CDR2 FNYEAQ. CDR3 nucleotides: TGTGCCAGCAGCTTTTTTCCCCTTACAGGGACTACAAATCAGCCCCAGCATTTT. It encodes CASSFFPLTGTTNQPQHF. The entire variable domain, with the rest obtained from reference TRBV7-6 and TRBJ1-5, is as follows: GAGVSQSPRYKVTKRGQDVALRCDPISGHVSLYWYRQALGQGPEFLTYFNYEAQQDKSGLPNDRFSAERPEGSISTLTIQRTEQRDSAMYRCASSFFPLTGTTNQPQHFGDGTRLSIL.

The chain recombines TRBV15 with TRBJ2-7; maybe TRBD2 (5 bases). This CDR3 spans 13 amino acids. The germline V gene has CDR1 LNHNV and CDR2 YYDKDF (reference sequence). Trimming shortened V by 1 base and J by 4 bases, and 8 bases separated the two germline ends. Here the CDR3 DNA reads TGTGCCACCAGCAGAGGAGGGATTTACGAGCAGTACTTC. This sequence encodes CATSRGGIYEQYF.

The chain joins TRBV5-1 to TRBJ2-1; D might be TRBD1 (6 bases). The DNA end is more similar to TRBJ2-7, so the J call may be wrong. This CDR3 has 17 residues. Germline assignment: CDR1 SGHRS and CDR2 YFSETQ. The CDR3 sequence: CASSLGYRTDFYNEQYF. The CDR3 bases are TGCGCCAGCAGCTTGGGTTACAGGACAGACTTTTACAATGAGCAGTACTTC.

This clonotype showed up just a few times. The V call is TRBV29-1, the J call TRBJ2-3; D may be TRBD1 (6 bases). The CDR3 runs to 14 residues. Germline V gene lookup returns CDR1 SQVTM and CDR2 ANQGSEA. With 7 bases removed from V and 2 bases from J, the gap between germline ends came to 16 bases. Here the CDR3 reads CSGFGKGHTDTQYF. The CDR3, as DNA: TGCAGCGGGTTTGGAAAGGGACACACAGATACGCAGTATTTT.

This clonotype was detected once. The chain recombines TRBV7-8 with TRBJ1-1; D gene uncertain. In germline, CDR1 is SGHVS, CDR2 FQNEAQ. The CDR3 contains 14 residues. V lost 1 base to trimming and J lost 0 bases, with 6 bases between them. For the CDR3, the DNA is TGTGCCAGCAGCTTAGGAGCTCTGAACACTGAAGCTTTCTTT. Translated: CASSLGALNTEAFF.

This clonotype has more than one count but fewer than ten. This chain links TRBV3-1 with TRBJ2-1; TRBD2 matches 9 bases. V gave up 5 bases and J gave up 6 bases; unmatched junction bases: 14. CDR3 length equals 17 residues. Germline CDR1 and CDR2: LGHDT and YNNKEL (reference sequence). The CDR3 reads CASSNRWGLAGVNEQFF. CDR3 DNA sequence: TGTGCCAGCAGCAATCGATGGGGACTAGCCGGCGTCAATGAGCAGTTCTTC.

This chain links TRBV7-6 with TRBJ2-3; TRBD2 agrees at 7 bases. The CDR3 is 15 amino acids. V gave up 3 bases and J gave up 5 bases; unmatched junction bases: 8. In germline, CDR1 is SGHVS, CDR2 FNYEAQ. The DNA of the CDR3 is TGTGCCAGCAGCTTTGGACGGGGGGACGGAGATACGCAGTATTTT. Encoded protein: CASSFGRGDGDTQYF.

This clonotype has only a few counts. This chain joins TRBV4-1 and TRBJ2-3; no reliable D call. The V gene lost 2 bases and the J gene lost 4 bases, with 10 bases spanning the gap. CDR1 MGHRA and CDR2 YSYEKL come from the germline V gene. The CDR3 spans 14 residues. The CDR3 nucleotides are TGCGCCAGCAGCCAAAAGCCAGTGGCAGATACGCAGTATTTT. Its translation: CASSQKPVADTQYF.

This clonotype was picked up a small number of times. The V call is TRBV7-2, the J call TRBJ2-1; 7 bases fit TRBD1. The CDR3 consists of 15 residues. CDR1 is SGHTA and CDR2 is FQGNSA in the germline V gene. The J segment lost 5 bases and the V segment lost 4 bases, leaving 8 bases of the junction unmatched. CDR3 sequence (DNA): TGTGCCAGCAGCTCCACCCCACAGGGGAACAATGAGCAGTTCTTC. Protein sequence: CASSSTPQGNNEQFF.

The chain joins TRBV29-1 to TRBJ1-5, with D possibly matching TRBD1 (5 bases). The V gene lost 5 bases and the J gene lost 3 bases, with 11 bases spanning the gap. This CDR3 region has 13 residues. The germline V gene encodes CDR1 SQVTM and CDR2 ANQGSEA. CDR3 sequence: CSVKTDYNQPQHF. CDR3 nucleotide sequence: TGCAGCGTTAAGACAGACTACAATCAGCCCCAGCATTTT.

The rearrangement links TRBV20-1 to TRBJ2-5; TRBD2 agrees at 13 bases. The CDR3 spans 15 residues. Germline CDR1 DFQATT, CDR2 SNEGSKA (reference sequence). The V gene end was trimmed by 5 bases and the J gene end by 2 bases; junction bases not matched to a gene: 5. CDR3 sequence: CSAQGLAGDQETQYF. The CDR3 region has the DNA TGCAGTGCTCAAGGACTAGCGGGGGATCAAGAGACCCAGTACTTC.

About this clonotype itself: A junction boundary mismatches the germline segment, possibly from a read error. The rearrangement uses TRBV7-9 and TRBJ1-2, with 8 bases identical to TRBD1. This CDR3 has 13 residues. The V gene's germline CDR1 is SEHNR and CDR2 FQNEAQ (reference sequence). The CDR3 nucleotides are TGTGCCGGCAGCGAAGGACAGGGCTATGGCTACACCTTC. This encodes CAGSEGQGYGYTF.

In this sample, this clonotype turned up once. CDR3 amino acids: CSASRGGTPEAFF. The CDR3 DNA follows: TGCAGTGCTAGCCGAGGGGGCACCCCTGAAGCTTTCTTT. The chain is built from TRBV20-1 and TRBJ1-1; 7 positions match TRBD1. This CDR3 has 13 residues. Trimming removed 3 bases from V and 6 bases from J; junction bases left unmatched: 7. The germline V gene encodes CDR1 DFQATT and CDR2 SNEGSKA (reference sequence).

The chain is built from TRBV10-3 and TRBJ2-3, with 9 bases matching TRBD2. This CDR3 spans 19 amino acids. CDR1 is ENHRY and CDR2 is SYGVKD in the germline V gene. The J segment lost 3 bases and the V segment lost 0 bases, leaving 13 bases of the junction unmatched. CDR3 in DNA: TGTGCCATCAGTGAGTCTGGCTCGTCCGGGACTAGCTTTACAGATACGCAGTATTTT. Amino acids: CAISESGSSGTSFTDTQYF.

V gene TRBV21-1 combines with J gene TRBJ1-6. TRBV21-1 corresponds to a pseudogene. The CDR3 is made up of 16 amino acids. CDR3 DNA: TGTGCCAGCAGCACAACCCCGAGCTCCTATAATTCACCCCTCCACTTT. It yields the protein CASSTTPSSYNSPLHF.

This clonotype was counted between two and nine times. The J gene is TRBJ2-2, the V gene TRBV6-4; D tentatively fits TRBD1 or TRBD2 (5 bases each). Germline V gene lookup returns CDR1 MRHNA and CDR2 SNTAGT. This CDR3 spans 14 amino acids. Between the trimmed V and J ends, which lost 6 bases and 4 bases, there was a span of 12 bases. The chain's CDR3 is CASRERGGTGELFF. The CDR3 nucleotides read TGTGCCAGCAGGGAGCGTGGGGGCACCGGGGAGCTGTTTTTT.

As regards this clonotype: One end of the junction fails to match germline, which may point to a read error. The V and J genes are TRBV5-1 and TRBJ1-4; D remains ambiguous. Germline CDR1 SGHRS, CDR2 YFSETQ. The CDR3 sequence is 16 residues long. The CDR3 protein is CVSSLDGTSTNEKLFF. Written as DNA, the CDR3 is TGCGTCAGCAGCTTGGACGGAACTTCAACTAATGAAAAACTGTTTTTT.

This clonotype was observed a handful of times. This chain uses TRBV11-2 with TRBJ1-2; D gene unclear. Germline CDR1 reads SGHAT; CDR2 reads FQNNGV. The CDR3 is made up of 14 amino acids. The V end was cut by 0 bases, the J end by 6 bases, with 11 bases between. The CDR3 loop is CASSLDVPVDGYTF. The CDR3 nucleotides read TGTGCCAGCAGCTTAGACGTTCCCGTGGATGGCTACACCTTC.

This clonotype came up many times. The gene calls are TRBV7-2 and TRBJ2-3; D call uncertain. Per the germline V gene, CDR1 is SGHTA and CDR2 is FQGNSA. This CDR3 has 12 residues. Between the trimmed V and J ends, which lost 5 bases and 6 bases, there was a span of 9 bases. CDR3 nucleotide sequence: TGTGCCAGCAGCCCCCCTAGGGATACGCAGTATTTT. It encodes CASSPPRDTQYF.

As for this clonotype: A junction end diverges from the germline sequence, so it may reflect a read error. The rearrangement links TRBV2 to TRBJ2-4; D is undetermined. The tail of the sequence fits TRBJ2-7 better, so the J call may be wrong. The CDR3 runs 18 residues. CDR1 and CDR2 from the germline V gene are SNHLY and FYNNEI. The CDR3: CVSSAIPGLPIEKDEQYF. In DNA, the CDR3 is TGTGTCAGCAGTGCAATACCAGGTTTACCTATTGAGAAGGACGAGCAGTACTTC.

The chain combines TRBV12-3 or TRBV12-4 with TRBJ2-5; 12 positions agree with TRBD2. J lost 3 bases, V lost 2 bases, and 4 bases had no gene match. The CDR3 loop spans 16 amino acids. CDR3 nucleotides: TGTGCCAGCAGTTTACAGCTAGCGGGGGGGGAAGAGACCCAGTACTTC. Its translation: CASSLQLAGGEETQYF.

The chain carries TRBV20-1 and TRBJ2-3, with 12 bases matching TRBD2. V trimming: 5 bases; J trimming: 1 base; junction bases outside the gene matches: 4. Germline CDR1 and CDR2: DFQATT and SNEGSKA (reference sequence). The CDR3 consists of 15 residues. CDR3 sequence: CSARTSGMGTDTQYF. DNA for the CDR3: TGCAGTGCTCGGACTAGCGGGATGGGCACAGATACGCAGTATTTT.

V and J are TRBV5-6 and TRBJ2-4; no firm D call. The J call may be in error: the DNA end matches TRBJ2-5 better. The CDR3 spans 14 residues. Germline V gene lookup returns CDR1 SGHDT and CDR2 YYEEEE. The CDR3 is CASSLGLQQETQYF. DNA of the CDR3: TGTGCCAGCAGCCTCGGGCTACAACAAGAGACCCAGTACTTC.

V gene TRBV6-5 combines with J gene TRBJ2-7; 9 bases are shared with TRBD1. Germline lookup yields CDR1 MNHEY and CDR2 SVGAGI. The CDR3 spans 14 residues. V lost 8 bases to trimming and J lost 0 bases; unmatched junction nucleotides: 5. The CDR3 DNA follows: TGTGCCAGCGGGGACAGGGTGAGCTCCTACGAGCAGTACTTC. This translates into CASGDRVSSYEQYF.

V and J are TRBV6-5 and TRBJ1-1; TRBD1 might be the D (6 bases). The germline CDR1 and CDR2 sequences are MNHEY and SVGAGI. V dropped 7 bases and J dropped 4 bases, with 19 bases sitting between them. This CDR3 is 15 amino acids long. The CDR3 DNA sequence: TGTGCCAGCACCCCGGGGGGGGCAGGTGCCACTGAAGCTTTCTTT. It codes for CASTPGGAGATEAFF.

The rearrangement links TRBV7-9 to TRBJ2-1; 9 nucleotides align to TRBD2. Trimming cost V 1 base and J 9 bases; bases outside gene matches: 7. This CDR3 comprises 15 residues. CDR1 SEHNR and CDR2 FQNEAQ come from the germline V gene (reference sequence). The DNA for the CDR3 is TGTGCCAGCAGCTTAGTCCCGGCGGGGGGGCGTGAGCAGTTCTTC. Its translation: CASSLVPAGGREQFF.

The chain is built from TRBV6-2 or TRBV6-3 and TRBJ1-1; 7 bases agree with TRBD1. This CDR3 is 13 amino acids long. Germline V gene sequence: CDR1 MNHEY, CDR2 SVGEGT. The junction had 11 bases not matched to a gene; V was cut back by 6 bases and J by 10 bases. CDR3 bases: TGTGCCAGCAGACCTCAAGACAGGGAGGGAGCTTTCTTT. It translates to CASRPQDREGAFF.

This clonotype was detected a few times. This CDR3 is CASSPPAGGYNEQFF. In nucleotides, the CDR3 is TGTGCCAGCAGTCCCCCAGCGGGGGGGTACAATGAGCAGTTCTTC. The chain joins TRBV27 to TRBJ2-1; 10 nucleotides align to TRBD2. Trimming took 5 bases from V and 4 from J; bases not matched to a gene: 5. The CDR3 has 15 residues. CDR1 MNHEY and CDR2 SMNVEV come from the germline V gene (reference sequence).

The chain recombines TRBV29-1 with TRBJ2-7; 8 positions match TRBD1. V trimming: 4 bases; J trimming: 7 bases; junction bases outside the gene matches: 6. CDR1 and CDR2 (germline): SQVTM, ANQGSEA. The CDR3 is made up of 12 amino acids. CDR3 sequence: CSVGQGALEQYF. As DNA, the CDR3 is TGCAGCGTTGGCCAGGGGGCGTTGGAGCAGTACTTC.

The genes are TRBV27 and TRBJ1-6, with D perhaps matching TRBD1 (5 bases). V was clipped by 4 bases and J by 9 bases, with 10 bases between them. Germline V gives CDR1 MNHEY, CDR2 SMNVEV (reference sequence). This CDR3 is 13 amino acids long. CDR3 nucleotide sequence: TGTGCCAGCAGTTCTAACGGGGGTTCACCCCTCCACTTT. It specifies CASSSNGGSPLHF.